Listed below are T cell receptor beta chains from one sample, sequenced in a study of blood T cell repertoires in COVID-19. Sequenced by immunoSEQ multiplex PCR; TCRdb stores in-frame clones only, minus some. The sample contains approximately 300,000 clones, around 90% of which appear only once. The specimen was PBMCs or T cells enriched from blood (not recorded which). Source of these receptors: a woman aged 25-40 years who had recovered from COVID-19. Each CDR3 is given with its conserved first and last residue. The D gene is left open where the match is weak. Not every row has a clone size; where given, it reads once, few, many or a size class.

j_call cdr3_length v_call clone_size d_call cdr3_nt cdr3_aa
TRBJ2-7 14 TRBV9 . . TGTGCCAGCAGCGTAGGGGACACCGCCCAGGAGCAGTACTTC CASSVGDTAQEQYF
TRBJ2-3 15 TRBV5-4 . TRBD2 TGTGCCAGCAGCATTAGCGGGAGGCGGACAGATACGCAGTATTTT CASSISGRRTDTQYF
TRBJ1-1 11 TRBV6-6 . . TGTGCCAGCACCCGTGTGACTGAAGCTTTCTTT CASTRVTEAFF
TRBJ2-7 16 TRBV7-2 . TRBD2 TGTGCCAGCAGCTCTAGGACTAGCGGGAGGACTTACGAGCAGTACTTC CASSSRTSGRTYEQYF
TRBJ1-4 12 TRBV12-3/TRBV12-4 . TRBD1 TGTGCCAGCCGACAGGGGAATGAAAAACTGTTTTTT CASRQGNEKLFF
TRBJ1-2 14 TRBV2 . TRBD1 TGTGCCAGCAGCGGGACAGAAATTAACTATGGCTACACCTTC CASSGTEINYGYTF
TRBJ1-2 15 TRBV18 . . TGTGCCAGCTCACCTGGTCGGGGGTATCTCTATGGCTACACCTTC CASSPGRGYLYGYTF
TRBJ1-1 14 TRBV27 . . TGTGCCAGCAGTTACCTACAGGGTAACACTGAAGCTTTCTTT CASSYLQGNTEAFF
TRBJ2-7 14 TRBV7-2 . . TGTGCCAGCACCCCTAGCCCGGGGGTCTTCGAGCAGTACTTC CASTPSPGVFEQYF
TRBJ2-7 14 TRBV9 . TRBD2 TGTGCCAGCAGCGTAGGGCTAGCGGACTACGAGCAGTACTTC CASSVGLADYEQYF
TRBJ2-2 16 TRBV4-3 once . TGCGCCAGCAGCCAAGGCCGGTCGGGCGGGGAGGGGGAGCTGTTTTTT CASSQGRSGGEGELFF
TRBJ1-2 14 TRBV7-9 . . TGTGCCAGCAGCTTAGTGTCCCTGAGCTATGGCTACACCTTC CASSLVSLSYGYTF
TRBJ1-1 15 TRBV7-9 . . TGTGCCAGCAGCTTATGGGGGGGCAGGAACACTGAAGCTTTCTTT CASSLWGGRNTEAFF
TRBJ1-1 14 TRBV19 . . TGTGCCAGTAGCCTCCTTCAGGGAGGGACTGAAGCTTTCTTT CASSLLQGGTEAFF
TRBJ1-1 12 TRBV30 . . TGTGCGTGGAGTCACGGGAACACTGAAGCTTTCTTT CAWSHGNTEAFF
TRBJ2-2 16 TRBV7-6 . TRBD2 TGTGCCAGCAGCTCACGATCTAGCGGGAACACCGGGGAGCTGTTTTTT CASSSRSSGNTGELFF
TRBJ1-2 14 TRBV7-9 . . TGTGCCAGCAGCGCCCATGGGGGCGGCGGGGGCTACACCTTC CASSAHGGGGGYTF
TRBJ2-7 17 TRBV30 . . TGTGCCTGGAGTGTACGTTCGGGTATCAGTCCCCCCTACGAGCAGTACTTC CAWSVRSGISPPYEQYF
TRBJ1-1 14 TRBV4-3 . . TGCGCCAGCAGCCAAGATTATAGTAGCGCTGAAGCTTTCTTT CASSQDYSSAEAFF
TRBJ2-1 17 TRBV19 . TRBD2 TGTGCCAGTAGTATATCTGGGACTAGCGGGAGGCGAAATGAGCAGTTCTTC CASSISGTSGRRNEQFF
TRBJ2-2 18 TRBV12-5 . . TGTGCTAGTGGTGTCCGGGACAAGGACCTATGGGGCACCGGGGAGCTGTTTTTT CASGVRDKDLWGTGELFF
TRBJ1-2 14 TRBV27 . . TGTGCCAGCAGTTTATCCCCGGGGGGGAATGGCTACACCTTC CASSLSPGGNGYTF
TRBJ2-3 15 TRBV5-5 once TRBD1 TGTGCCAGCAGCCCCCAAGGGGGCTACACAGATACGCAGTATTTT CASSPQGGYTDTQYF
TRBJ2-1 19 TRBV24-1 . TRBD2 TGTGCCACCAGTGATCTAGGACTAGCGGGAGGCAGTTCCTACAATGAGCAGTTCTTC CATSDLGLAGGSSYNEQFF
TRBJ1-4 19 TRBV4-3 . TRBD1 TGCGCCAGCAGCCAAGAAGTACAGGGGGCCGGGTGGGATAATGAAAAACTGTTTTTT CASSQEVQGAGWDNEKLFF
TRBJ1-3 13 TRBV19 few . TGTGCCAGTAGCCCCCAGGGCGGAAACACCATATATTTT CASSPQGGNTIYF
TRBJ1-6 17 TRBV4-1 . TRBD1 TGCGCCAGCAGCCAAGATCTCTGGACAGGGCTGGACTCACCCCTCCACTTT CASSQDLWTGLDSPLHF
TRBJ2-7 16 TRBV4-1 . TRBD2 TGCGCCAGCAGCCAAGGGTTTGTGTCGGGGGGAGGGGAGCAGTACTTC CASSQGFVSGGGEQYF
TRBJ2-7 15 TRBV27 . TRBD1 TGTGCCAGCAGTTTTACCGGGACAGGGGCCTACGAGCAGTACTTC CASSFTGTGAYEQYF
TRBJ1-4 15 TRBV4-1 . . TGCGCCAGCAGCCAAGAGGGCAGGGTCGGTGAAAAACTGTTTTTT CASSQEGRVGEKLFF
TRBJ2-5 14 TRBV7-2 . TRBD1 TGTGCCAGCAGCCCCGGACAGGGGGCGGAGACCCAGTACTTC CASSPGQGAETQYF
TRBJ2-1 14 TRBV7-3 . . TGTGCCAGCAGCTTTCAGGGGATATGGGAAGAGCAGTTCTTC CASSFQGIWEEQFF
TRBJ2-7 11 TRBV11-2 . . TGTGCCAGCAGCGCGACCTACGAGCAGTACTTC CASSATYEQYF
TRBJ1-3 14 TRBV19 . . TGTGCCAGTACCTCCAGCGGTCCTGGAAACACCATATATTTT CASTSSGPGNTIYF
TRBJ1-1 14 TRBV11-3 . . TGTGCCAGCAGCTTAGGAGTAGGGGACACTGAAGCTTTCTTT CASSLGVGDTEAFF
TRBJ1-4 12 TRBV5-6 . TRBD1 TGTGCCAGCAGCAAGACAGGGGGGGAACTGTTTTTT CASSKTGGELFF
TRBJ2-1 16 TRBV5-1 once TRBD1 TGCGCCAGCAGCTTGGAGTCAGCAGGGGGCGAGGATGAGCAGTTCTTC CASSLESAGGEDEQFF
TRBJ1-1 13 TRBV29-1 . TRBD1 TGCAGCGTTGGGGGACAGTTGGGTTCTGAAGCTTTCTTT CSVGGQLGSEAFF
TRBJ1-4 16 TRBV5-1 . TRBD1 TGCGCCAGCAGCGAAACAGGGGGCGCGAAGAGTGAAAAACTGTTTTTT CASSETGGAKSEKLFF
TRBJ2-1 15 TRBV4-1 . TRBD1 TGCGCCAGCAGCCAAGGACAGGGGGCTTACAATGAGCAGTTCTTC CASSQGQGAYNEQFF
TRBJ2-5 11 TRBV30 . . TGTGCCTGGAGTCCACAAGAGACCCAGTACTTC CAWSPQETQYF
TRBJ2-3 11 TRBV24-1 . . TGTGCCACCGGAGGATGGGATACGCAGTATTTT CATGGWDTQYF
TRBJ1-2 14 TRBV28 . . TGTGCCAGCAGTCCGCAGGGGACGGCTTATGGCTACACCTTC CASSPQGTAYGYTF
TRBJ1-6 14 TRBV7-2 . . TGTGCCAGCAGCTTAACAGCCTATAATTCACCCCTCCACTTT CASSLTAYNSPLHF
TRBJ2-1 12 TRBV28 . . TGTGCCAGCAGTCAGGGATATAATGAGCAGTTCTTC CASSQGYNEQFF
TRBJ1-3 15 TRBV28 . TRBD1 TGTGCCACCGCGATTCCGACAGGGCATGGAAACACCATATATTTT CATAIPTGHGNTIYF
TRBJ2-3 15 TRBV30 . TRBD2 TGTGCCTGGGACGGAAGCGGGGGGGCCGTGGATACGCAGTATTTT CAWDGSGGAVDTQYF
TRBJ2-5 16 TRBV18 . . TGTGCCAGCTCACCACCGAGGATTCGGTACCAAGAGACCCAGTACTTC CASSPPRIRYQETQYF
TRBJ1-1 15 TRBV5-1 once . TGCGCCAGCAGCCCAGAGAGGCCCATGAACACTGAAGCTTTCTTT CASSPERPMNTEAFF
TRBJ1-2 12 TRBV5-1 few TRBD1 TGCGCCAGCGAGGGACAGGGGGCCGGCTACACCTTC CASEGQGAGYTF